These 16 T cell receptor beta chains originate from one sample sequenced in a study of a mutant IDH1 vaccine in newly diagnosed glioma (dated by TCRdb to 2020 to 2022). The antigens these receptors bind are not known. The receptor library was made with the immunoSEQ multiplex PCR assay. Sourced from immuneACCESS, this table was stored by TCRdb with only in-frame sequences that have V and J called. A share of the clones is absent; for the studies checked, an unresolved V gene accounts for under half, and the remainder has no known explanation. The sample includes tens of thousands of clones, with 60% to 85% observed a single time. The leading ten clones occupy 9.5% to 15% of the sample. The sample's time point, from its label and the paper: week 35, safety follow-up. A 20-mer mutant IDH1 peptide at 300 micrograms in Montanide made up each vaccine dose, which was injected subcutaneously together with topical imiquimod.

Here the sequenced sample was PBMCs, taken from a glioma patient whose treatment included an IDH1 peptide vaccine. These receptor sequences come from a man aged 35 to 55 with glioma.

The sample holds a few counts of this clone. CDR3 sequence (DNA): TGCAGCGTTGATCAAAGGTTGGGAGCTTTCTTT. As protein: CSVDQRLGAFF. The chain joins TRBV29-1 to TRBJ1-1; D unresolved. This CDR3 region has 11 residues. V was pared by 3 bases and J by 10 bases, with 12 bases between. Germline V gene data show CDR1 as SQVTM and CDR2 as ANQGSEA.

This clone came up once. The V and J genes are TRBV25-1 and TRBJ2-5; the D gene is possibly TRBD2 (5 bases). Trimming stripped 3 bases from V and 7 bases from J, with 18 bases between. This CDR3 is built from 15 residues. Germline CDR1 MGHDK, CDR2 SYGVNS. As DNA, the CDR3 is TGTGCCAGCAGTGAGAATTTGGACCCCCGGGGGACCCAGTACTTC. This translates into CASSENLDPRGTQYF.

This chain joins TRBV21-1 and TRBJ1-4; no DNA check was done on the table's D call, TRBD1. TRBV21-1 is labeled a pseudogene. This CDR3 region has 16 residues. As DNA, the CDR3 is TGTGCCAGCAGCAAGAGTGGGCCGGTCCACAATGAAAAACTGTTTTTT. It translates to CASSKSGPVHNEKLFF.

The rearrangement links TRBV10-2 to TRBJ1-5; 9 bases match TRBD1. The CDR3 runs to 15 residues. V was pared by 3 bases and J by 7 bases, with 7 bases of the junction left unmatched. Germline CDR1 is WSHSY and CDR2 is SAAADI. CDR3 sequence reads: CASSEGDRGRQPQHF. The CDR3 bases are TGCGCCAGCAGTGAAGGAGACAGGGGGAGGCAGCCCCAGCATTTT.

The chain has TRBV4-3 and TRBJ1-5, with D possibly matching TRBD1 (5 bases). The ends were cut back, 1 base at V and 9 bases at J, with 22 bases in the middle. The CDR3 sequence is 17 residues long. Germline V gene lookup returns CDR1 LGHNA and CDR2 YSLEER. The CDR3 region is CASSQVLNMGTGGPQHF. Here the CDR3 DNA reads TGCGCCAGCAGCCAAGTTCTTAATATGGGCACGGGGGGGCCCCAGCATTTT.

This chain uses TRBV11-2 with TRBJ2-1; TRBD2 agrees at 14 bases. Germline V gene sequence: CDR1 SGHAT, CDR2 FQNNGV. This CDR3 has 17 residues. The V gene end was trimmed by 5 bases and the J gene end by 5 bases; junction bases not matched to a gene: 8. Here the CDR3 reads CASSVGRLAGGDNEQFF. Written as DNA, the CDR3 is TGTGCCAGCAGCGTAGGCAGACTAGCGGGAGGGGACAATGAGCAGTTCTTC.

This chain uses TRBV5-4 with TRBJ1-2; no definite D call. V lost 3 bases, J lost 2 bases, and 11 bases lay in between. Germline CDR1 SGHNT, CDR2 YYREEE (reference sequence). The CDR3 is 14 amino acids. Written as DNA, the CDR3 is TGTGCCAGCAGCTCGACGACTGGAAACTATGGCTACACCTTC. This sequence encodes CASSSTTGNYGYTF. The full variable domain, rest sourced from reference TRBV5-4 and TRBJ1-2, is ETGVTQSPTHLIKTRGQQVTLRCSSQSGHNTVSWYQQALGQGPQFIFQYYREEENGRGNFPPRFSGLQFPNYSSELNVNALELDDSALYLCASSSTTGNYGYTFGSGTRLTVV.

This clone showed up many times. The rearrangement links TRBV6-6 to TRBJ1-5, with 9 bases identical to TRBD1. The length of the CDR3 is 15 residues. V lost 6 bases to trimming and J lost 3 bases; unmatched junction nucleotides: 6. The germline gives CDR1 MNHNY, CDR2 SVGAGI (reference sequence). The CDR3 sequence: CASRDRDRDNQPQHF. CDR3 nucleotide sequence: TGTGCCAGCAGAGACCGGGACAGGGACAATCAGCCCCAGCATTTT.

The chain couples TRBV5-1 to TRBJ2-5; 9 bases align to TRBD1. CDR1 and CDR2 from the germline V gene are SGHRS and YFSETQ. This CDR3 contains 16 residues. Trimming cost V 4 bases and J 4 bases; bases outside gene matches: 11. DNA for the CDR3: TGCGCCAGCAGCACAACCCCGGGACAGGGAGCAGAGACCCAGTACTTC. Its translation: CASSTTPGQGAETQYF. Together with reference TRBV5-1 and TRBJ2-5, the CDR3 gives the full variable domain: KAGVTQTPRYLIKTRGQQVTLSCSPISGHRSVSWYQQTPGQGLQFLFEYFSETQRNKGNFPGRFSGRQFSNSRSEMNVSTLELGDSALYLCASSTTPGQGAETQYFGPGTRLLVL.

The chain combines TRBV5-4 with TRBJ2-7; weak D call: TRBD1 (5 bases). The CDR3 is 13 amino acids. V lost 0 bases and J lost 3, with 7 bases in between. From germline, CDR1 is SGHNT and CDR2 YYREEE (reference sequence). CDR3 loop: CASSLGQSYEQYF. As DNA, the CDR3 is TGTGCCAGCAGCTTGGGACAGAGCTACGAGCAGTACTTC.

The genes are TRBV25-1 and TRBJ1-1; D uncertain. The V end was cut by 3 bases, the J end by 9 bases, with 14 bases between. Germline CDR1 is MGHDK and CDR2 is SYGVNS. This CDR3 is built from 13 residues. As DNA, the CDR3 is TGTGCCAGCAGTGAGTGGTACAGCTCTAAAGCTTTCTTT. Its translation is CASSEWYSSKAFF. Complete variable domain (other parts from reference TRBV25-1 and TRBJ1-1): EADIYQTPRYLVIGTGKKITLECSQTMGHDKMYWYQQDPGMELHLIHYSYGVNSTEKGDLSSESTVSRIRTEHFPLTLESARPSHTSQYLCASSEWYSSKAFFGQGTRLTVV.

V usage is TRBV30 and J usage is TRBJ1-5; 7 bases line up with TRBD1. The CDR3 length is 14 residues. Germline CDR1 reads GTSNPN; CDR2 reads SVGIG (reference sequence). V was pared by 1 base and J by 7 bases, with 7 bases of the junction left unmatched. The CDR3 DNA sequence: TGTGCCTGGAGTGGGGGACAGCGAGGACAGCCCCAGCATTTT. Translated, it gives CAWSGGQRGQPQHF.

The V call is TRBV7-9, the J call TRBJ1-5; possible D gene TRBD1, 6 bases. Per the germline V gene, CDR1 is SEHNR and CDR2 is FQNEAQ (reference sequence). This CDR3 is built from 17 residues. V was trimmed by 1 base and J by 2 bases, leaving 15 bases between them. As DNA, the CDR3 is TGTGCCAGCAGCTTAGTCGGCAGGGGAGGTGGCAATCAGCCCCAGCATTTT. It translates to CASSLVGRGGGNQPQHF.

V usage is TRBV2 and J usage is TRBJ2-3, with D possibly matching TRBD2 (5 bases). CDR1 is SNHLY, CDR2 FYNNEI, per germline. The CDR3 totals 15 residues. V gave up 5 bases and J gave up 5 bases, with 17 bases separating them. As DNA, the CDR3 is TGTGCCAGCAGTACCTCGGCCCGGGGAGTAGATACGCAGTATTTT. It is translated as CASSTSARGVDTQYF.

The rearrangement uses TRBV5-6 and TRBJ2-3; the match to TRBD1 covers 8 bases. Germline trimming cut 2 bases from V and 2 bases from J; bases unmatched to any gene: 4. The CDR3 contains 15 residues. The germline gives CDR1 SGHDT, CDR2 YYEEEE. The CDR3 sequence is CASSFPQGATDTQYF. Here the CDR3 DNA reads TGTGCCAGCAGCTTTCCCCAGGGGGCCACAGATACGCAGTATTTT.

This clone was observed once. V gene TRBV5-1 combines with J gene TRBJ2-5; TRBD1 matches 9 bases. The junction had 5 bases not matched to a gene; V was cut back by 3 bases and J by 5 bases. This CDR3 has 14 amino acids. Germline assignment: CDR1 SGHRS and CDR2 YFSETQ. CDR3 sequence: CASSWTGEEETQYF. DNA of the CDR3: TGCGCCAGCAGCTGGACAGGGGAAGAGGAGACCCAGTACTTC.